This T cell receptor beta chain was found in a study of blood T cell repertoires in COVID-19. Study-wide background: Donors in the United States, Italy and Spain gave samples during acute or convalescent COVID-19. T cells, B-cell-depleted T cells, or PBMCs supplied cDNA or gDNA.

This CDR3 has 14 residues. Trimming took 2 bases from V and 3 from J; bases not matched to a gene: 4. Per germline, CDR1 SGHNT and CDR2 YYREEE (reference sequence). Authors' methods: Estimation of nucleated cell counts was performed using reference gene primer amplification. TCRdb's copy holds only in-frame clones and misses some; the assay was immunoSEQ multiplex PCR. V, J and clone size are those of that table, while D and trimming were read from the DNA. The sample holds hundreds of thousands of clones, 82% seen once. The sequence derives from a woman aged 60-75 years with active or convalescent COVID-19. The J gene is TRBJ1-2, the V gene TRBV5-4; 7 nucleotides match TRBD1. The sample comprised peripheral blood. The CDR3, as DNA: TGTGCCAGCAGCTTAAACAGGGGAGACTATGGCTACACCTTC. It encodes CASSLNRGDYGYTF.